The 16 T cell receptor beta chains presented below share a single source sample, sequenced in a study of blood T cell repertoires in COVID-19. The method was immunoSEQ multiplex PCR; TCRdb's version includes in-frame clones alone and lacks a portion of them. Altogether about 81,000 clones are present, over 70% being singletons, with the ten largest covering approximately 4.6%. Sequences were obtained from peripheral blood. The receptor source for this set is a woman between 50 and 59 years old with acute or convalescent COVID-19.

The rearrangement uses TRBV30 and TRBJ2-7; 7 bases align to TRBD1. Germline CDR1 is GTSNPN and CDR2 is SVGIG (reference sequence). The CDR3 has 14 residues. The trim removed 5 bases at V and 2 bases at J, leaving 9 bases unmatched. The CDR3 DNA follows: TGTGCCTGGTTTCCCCCGACAGGGACCTACGAGCAGTACTTC. As protein: CAWFPPTGTYEQYF.

The rearrangement links TRBV6-5 to TRBJ1-2, with D maybe TRBD1 (6 bases). V dropped 6 bases and J dropped 6 bases, with 14 bases sitting between them. The CDR3 is made up of 13 amino acids. Germline CDR1 reads MNHEY; CDR2 reads SVGAGI. CDR3 DNA sequence: TGTGCCAGCAGAAATGGGGGGGCGGATGGCTACACCTTC. It yields the protein CASRNGGADGYTF.

This clone was picked up many times. This chain links TRBV6-6 with TRBJ2-7; 13 positions agree with TRBD2. Per the germline V gene, CDR1 is MNHNY and CDR2 is SVGAGI (reference sequence). The CDR3 totals 15 residues. J gave up 4 bases and V 5 bases, and 5 bases lay outside the gene matches. The CDR3 spells CASSGGLAGRYEQYF. The CDR3 bases are TGTGCCAGCAGTGGGGGACTAGCGGGGCGTTACGAGCAGTACTTC.

The chain combines TRBV11-2 with TRBJ2-1, with a possible D match to TRBD2 (7 bases). CDR3 size: 15 residues. The germline CDR1 and CDR2 sequences are SGHAT and FQNNGV. V was trimmed by 3 bases and J by 5 bases, leaving 14 bases between them. CDR3 nucleotide sequence: TGTGCCAGCAGCTTGGGAGGGGGTTCCCACAATGAGCAGTTCTTC. Translation: CASSLGGGSHNEQFF.

The chain employs TRBV27 and TRBJ1-2; TRBD1 aligns across 9 bases. After removal of 6 bases from V and 6 bases from J, the junction contained 8 bases not matched to a gene. The length of the CDR3 is 14 residues. Per the germline V gene, CDR1 is MNHEY and CDR2 is SMNVEV (reference sequence). The CDR3 DNA follows: TGTGCCAGCAGAAGGGACAGGGAGGGACATGGCTACACCTTC. Translated: CASRRDREGHGYTF.

V is TRBV3-1 (or the pseudogene TRBV3-2) and J is TRBJ1-6; D unclear. Germline V gene data show CDR1 as LGHDT and CDR2 as YNNKEL (reference sequence). This CDR3 is 12 amino acids long. The V gene lost 0 bases and the J gene lost 11 bases, with 5 bases spanning the gap. The CDR3 protein is CASSQDIAPLHF. The CDR3 nucleotides read TGTGCCAGCAGCCAAGATATAGCACCCCTCCACTTT.

The chain is built from TRBV19 and TRBJ1-1; tentative D call: TRBD1 (6 bases). CDR1 and CDR2 from the germline V gene are LNHDA and SQIVND (reference sequence). This CDR3 comprises 16 residues. Trimming left V 2 bases short and J 2 bases short, with 15 bases between. The CDR3 loop is CASSINSQGPNTEAFF. The CDR3, as DNA: TGTGCCAGTAGTATAAACTCTCAGGGGCCTAACACTGAAGCTTTCTTT.

This sequence joins TRBV5-8 and TRBJ1-5; D is uncertain. Germline-derived CDR1 and CDR2 are SGHTS and YDEGEE. The CDR3 is 14 residues long. With 0 bases removed from V and 4 bases from J, the gap between germline ends came to 8 bases. CDR3 bases: TGTGCCAGCAGCTTGGAACGCAGTAATCAGCCCCAGCATTTT. Translated: CASSLERSNQPQHF.

This clone was counted a few times. This chain connects TRBV18 to TRBJ1-2, with 9 nucleotides matching TRBD1. Germline V gene data show CDR1 as KGHSH and CDR2 as LQKENI. This CDR3 has 15 amino acids. V was pared by 4 bases and J by 5 bases, with 8 bases of the junction left unmatched. CDR3: CASSQGQGRGYGYTF. The CDR3 coding sequence is TGTGCCAGCTCACAAGGACAGGGGAGAGGGTATGGCTACACCTTC. Full variable domain (missing parts from reference TRBV18 and TRBJ1-2): NAGVMQNPRHLVRRRGQEARLRCSPMKGHSHVYWYRQLPEEGLKFMVYLQKENIIDESGMPKERFSAEFPKEGPSILRIQQVVRGDSAAYFCASSQGQGRGYGYTFGSGTRLTVV.

The chain carries TRBV5-1 and TRBJ1-3, with D perhaps TRBD1 (5 bases). Germline CDR1 is SGHRS and CDR2 is YFSETQ. The CDR3 is made up of 17 amino acids. Trimming took 0 bases from V and 0 from J, leaving 13 bases between them. CDR3 in amino acids: CASSLGLTGTSGNTIYF. The CDR3 DNA follows: TGCGCCAGCAGCTTGGGACTTACAGGTACCTCTGGAAACACCATATATTTT.

This clone was observed a few times. The chain links TRBV7-2 to TRBJ1-2; no clear D gene. Trimming stripped 10 bases from V and 4 bases from J, with 10 bases between. Germline lookup yields CDR1 SGHTA and CDR2 FQGNSA. The CDR3 has 11 amino acids. The DNA for the CDR3 is TGTGCCACCCGTTCGGGCTATGGCTACACCTTC. It codes for CATRSGYGYTF.

This clone has just one count. This chain uses TRBV5-1 with TRBJ1-5; tentatively, D is TRBD1 (6 bases). Between the trimmed V and J ends, which lost 0 bases and 4 bases, there was a span of 8 bases. This CDR3 region has 14 residues. CDR1 is SGHRS and CDR2 is YFSETQ in the germline V gene. The CDR3 loop is CASSLGDMNQPQHF. CDR3 coding DNA: TGCGCCAGCAGCTTGGGGGACATGAATCAGCCCCAGCATTTT.

The chain has TRBV3-1 (or the pseudogene TRBV3-2) and TRBJ2-2; D is ambiguous. Germline V gene sequence: CDR1 LGHDT, CDR2 YNNKEL (reference sequence). There are 12 residues in the CDR3. V lost 6 bases and J lost 7, with 9 bases in between. Here the CDR3 DNA reads TGTGCCAGCAGGCTTTACAACGGGGAGCTGTTTTTT. It specifies CASRLYNGELFF.

Of note for this clone: Additional DNA sequences in this sample encode the identical CDR3. This chain connects TRBV12-3 or TRBV12-4 to TRBJ1-1; the D is unclear. V lost 1 base and J 2 bases, leaving 5 bases between the germline ends. The CDR3 is 13 residues long. The CDR3 region is CASSLGENTEAFF. As DNA, the CDR3 is TGTGCCAGCAGTTTAGGAGAAAACACTGAAGCTTTCTTT.

The V call is TRBV3-1 (or the pseudogene TRBV3-2), the J call TRBJ2-5; 7 bases are shared with TRBD1. This CDR3 is 15 amino acids long. The V and J ends lost 2 bases and 1 base, in that order; junction bases with no gene match: 4. Germline CDR1 reads LGHDT; CDR2 reads YNNKEL (reference sequence). The CDR3 DNA follows: TGTGCCAGCAGCCAATTCAGGGGGTCCCAAGAGACCCAGTACTTC. Translation: CASSQFRGSQETQYF.

The chain couples TRBV5-1 to TRBJ2-5, with 10 bases matching TRBD2. The CDR3 spans 17 residues. The germline V gene encodes CDR1 SGHRS and CDR2 YFSETQ. The J segment lost 4 bases and the V segment lost 0 bases, leaving 9 bases of the junction unmatched. In DNA form, the CDR3 reads TGCGCCAGCAGCTTGGCCCCGGTAGCGGGGGGAAGAGAGACCCAGTACTTC. Translating it yields CASSLAPVAGGRETQYF.